Presented here are 13 T cell receptor beta chains from one specimen sequenced in a study of human CD4 T cells and Enterobacteriaceae. All CD4+ cells other than CD45RA+CCR7+CD95- naive cells were sorted as memory, over 98% pure. Sequencing was performed with immunoSEQ multiplex PCR; in TCRdb, only in-frame clones are kept and a portion is missing. The sample has some 30,000 clones, about 80% seen once. The sequenced material came from memory CD4+ T cells from blood. The origin of the receptors is a human donor in good health.

The chain joins TRBV5-1 to TRBJ2-5; TRBD2 agrees at 11 bases. In germline, CDR1 is SGHRS, CDR2 YFSETQ. There are 15 residues in the CDR3. Trimming cost V 4 bases and J 3 bases; bases outside gene matches: 5. CDR3 DNA: TGCGCCAGCAGCATGACGGGACTAGCGGAAGAGACCCAGTACTTC. This encodes CASSMTGLAEETQYF.

The chain joins TRBV7-3 to TRBJ2-2; unclear D gene. The CDR3 extends over 14 amino acids. The V gene lost 3 bases and the J gene lost 3 bases, with 8 bases spanning the gap. Per germline, CDR1 SGHTA and CDR2 FQGTGA. CDR3 amino acids: CASSLAEYTGELFF. CDR3 bases: TGTGCCAGCAGCTTGGCAGAGTACACCGGGGAGCTGTTTTTT.

In its sample, this clone was seen once. The rearrangement links TRBV6-6 to TRBJ1-1; D is uncertain. The CDR3 loop spans 14 amino acids. Germline V gene lookup returns CDR1 MNHNY and CDR2 SVGAGI (reference sequence). Trimming took off 3 bases at V and 13 bases at J, with 21 bases between the two ends. In DNA, the CDR3 is TGTGCCAGCAGTTATGGAGAACAGACTCTCACCCTTTTCTTT. This gives the protein CASSYGEQTLTLFF.

V usage is TRBV9 and J usage is TRBJ2-7, with 7 bases matching TRBD1. Trimming removed 3 bases from V and 3 bases from J; junction bases left unmatched: 6. The CDR3 sequence is 14 residues long. Germline lookup yields CDR1 SGDLS and CDR2 YYNGEE. This CDR3 reads CASSATGQFYEQYF. As DNA, the CDR3 is TGTGCCAGCAGCGCCACGGGACAGTTCTACGAGCAGTACTTC.

This chain uses TRBV14 with TRBJ2-7; D uncertain. CDR1 is SGHDN and CDR2 is FVKESK in the germline V gene. Trimming left V 0 bases short and J 3 bases short, with 12 bases between. The CDR3 runs 15 residues. The CDR3 is CASSQDTWKLYEQYF. CDR3 DNA sequence: TGTGCCAGCAGCCAAGATACCTGGAAGCTCTACGAGCAGTACTTC.

The genes are TRBV7-2 and TRBJ2-2; D tentatively fits TRBD1 or TRBD2 (6 bases each). V lost 5 bases and J 2 bases, leaving 12 bases between the germline ends. Per germline, CDR1 SGHTA and CDR2 FQGNSA. This CDR3 is built from 15 residues. CDR3 in amino acids: CASSRGARNTGELFF. As DNA, the CDR3 is TGTGCCAGCAGCAGGGGGGCGAGAAACACCGGGGAGCTGTTTTTT.

The chain links TRBV6-1 to TRBJ2-5; 9 bases map to TRBD1. This CDR3 has 15 amino acids. J lost 0 bases, V lost 7 bases, and 6 bases had no gene match. Per the germline V gene, CDR1 is MNHNS and CDR2 is SASEGT. The CDR3 nucleotides read TGTGCCAGCATCCGGGACAGGGACTACCAAGAGACCCAGTACTTC. Translation gives CASIRDRDYQETQYF.

The chain joins TRBV18 to TRBJ2-7, with D unresolved. The CDR3 length is 13 residues. The ends were cut back, 0 bases at V and 4 bases at J, with 7 bases in the middle. Germline V gene data show CDR1 as KGHSH and CDR2 as LQKENI. The CDR3 is CASSPPSGYEQYF. CDR3 DNA: TGTGCCAGCTCACCACCCTCCGGATACGAGCAGTACTTC.

The chain combines TRBV19 with TRBJ1-1; D remains unclear. V shed 3 bases and J shed 4 bases, with 9 bases lying between them. Germline CDR1 is LNHDA and CDR2 is SQIVND (reference sequence). The CDR3 covers 13 residues. The CDR3 DNA sequence: TGTGCCAGTAGTATGATCTCCCCCACTGAAGCTTTCTTT. Its protein product is CASSMISPTEAFF.

This clone was seen a handful of times. The chain combines TRBV6-1 with TRBJ2-7; perhaps TRBD1 as D (5 bases). The ends were cut back, 0 bases at V and 4 bases at J, with 16 bases in the middle. This CDR3 contains 16 residues. CDR1 is MNHNS, CDR2 SASEGT, per germline. DNA for the CDR3: TGTGCCAGCAGTGAAGCGCTAGGCAGGGCAGGTTACGAGCAGTACTTC. Its protein is CASSEALGRAGYEQYF.

This chain joins TRBV2 and TRBJ1-2, with TRBD1 matching 8 bases. CDR1 is SNHLY, CDR2 FYNNEI, per germline. CDR3 length: 12 residues. Losses at the gene ends were 7 bases for V and 6 bases for J; bases not matched to a gene: 4. CDR3 DNA: TGTGCCAGCATCCTGGACAGGGATGGCTACACCTTC. Translation gives CASILDRDGYTF.

The chain links TRBV9 to TRBJ2-2; D is possibly TRBD1 (6 bases). V lost 1 base to trimming and J lost 1 base, with 11 bases between them. Germline V lookup: CDR1 SGDLS, CDR2 YYNGEE. The CDR3 extends over 16 amino acids. CDR3 loop: CASSVTGMENTGELFF. DNA for the CDR3: TGTGCCAGCAGCGTAACAGGGATGGAGAACACCGGGGAGCTGTTTTTT.

The rearrangement joins TRBV7-2 to TRBJ2-1; the D is unclear. Deletions cut 6 bases from V and 4 bases from J, with 4 bases between. Germline values: CDR1 SGHTA, CDR2 FQGNSA. The CDR3 runs to 11 residues. The CDR3 sequence is CASRGYNEQFF. DNA of the CDR3: TGTGCCAGCAGGGGGTACAATGAGCAGTTCTTC.